A selection of T cell receptor beta chains follows, all from one sample in a study of shared clonotypes between healthy human individuals. Sequencing was performed with immunoSEQ multiplex PCR; in TCRdb, only in-frame clones are kept and a portion is missing. The data contain 2 million to 2.5 million clones, almost 96% of them singletons. The sample comprised naive CD4+ T cells sorted from blood. The receptor source for this set is a man aged 18 to 30 in good health. CDR3s include the opening cysteine and the closing phenylalanine or tryptophan. D genes are given only for firm matches. Clone size appears in some rows only: once, few, many, or a class for an expanded clone.

TRBJ2-7,TRBV28,TRBD2,.,CASSFRTSGGAYEQYF,TGTGCCAGCAGTTTCCGGACTAGCGGGGGGGCCTACGAGCAGTACTTC
TRBJ2-7,TRBV6-6,TRBD2,.,CASSNIAGPSSYEQYF,TGTGCCAGCAGTAATATAGCGGGGCCGAGCTCCTACGAGCAGTACTTC
TRBJ1-2,TRBV7-9,.,.,CTSSLDVPLYGYTF,TGTACCAGCAGCTTAGATGTTCCCCTCTATGGCTACACCTTC
TRBJ1-2,TRBV28,TRBD1,.,CASSPRDRVTYGYTF,TGTGCCAGCAGTCCGAGGGACAGGGTTACCTATGGCTACACCTTC
TRBJ2-7,TRBV28,TRBD1,.,CASSSTGRYEQYF,TGTGCCAGCAGTTCGACAGGGCGCTACGAGCAGTACTTC
TRBJ2-7,TRBV25-1,TRBD1,.,CASSTTGGTYEQYF,TGTGCCAGCAGCACGACAGGGGGCACATACGAGCAGTACTTC
TRBJ2-3,TRBV5-1,.,.,CASSEGGTQYF,TGCGCCAGCAGCGAAGGAGGTACGCAGTATTTT
TRBJ2-7,TRBV4-1,.,.,CASSQLLGVHEQYF,TGCGCCAGCAGCCAACTTCTAGGGGTCCACGAGCAGTACTTC
TRBJ1-1,TRBV4-1,.,.,CASSQMGQGTTEAFF,TGCGCCAGCAGCCAGATGGGTCAGGGTACCACTGAAGCTTTCTTT
TRBJ1-1,TRBV18,TRBD1,.,CASSVLQGGNTEAFF,TGTGCCAGCTCGGTCCTACAGGGGGGGAACACTGAAGCTTTCTTT
TRBJ2-7,TRBV10-3,.,.,CAISEAGPSYEQYF,TGTGCCATCAGTGAGGCGGGGCCCTCCTACGAGCAGTACTTC
TRBJ1-2,TRBV28,TRBD1,.,CASSSPGTGQNYGYTF,TGTGCCAGCAGTTCCCCCGGGACAGGGCAGAACTATGGCTACACCTTC
TRBJ2-3,TRBV5-1,TRBD2,.,CASTGRATDTQYF,TGCGCCAGCACAGGGAGGGCCACAGATACGCAGTATTTT
TRBJ2-3,TRBV5-6,.,.,CASSLGQITDTQYF,TGTGCCAGCAGCTTAGGACAGATCACAGATACGCAGTATTTT
TRBJ1-2,TRBV11-2,TRBD1,.,CASSLVGTGSLTPAGYTF,TGTGCCAGCAGCTTAGTAGGGACAGGGAGTCTCACCCCCGCTGGCTACACCTTC
TRBJ1-1,TRBV12-5,.,.,CASAYERGVEAFF,TGTGCTAGTGCCTACGAGAGGGGCGTTGAAGCTTTCTTT
TRBJ2-7,TRBV23-1,.,.,CASSPAGNEQYF,TGCGCCAGCAGTCCCGCAGGGAACGAGCAGTACTTC
TRBJ1-3,TRBV10-3,.,.,CAVEASPGPPGNTIYF,TGTGCCGTCGAAGCCTCACCGGGGCCCCCTGGAAACACCATATATTTT
TRBJ1-4,TRBV30,.,.,CAWRPRGRVEKLFF,TGTGCCTGGAGGCCGAGGGGAAGAGTTGAAAAACTGTTTTTT
TRBJ2-7,TRBV6-1,.,once,CASSVTLHAYEQYF,TGTGCCAGCAGTGTAACCCTTCATGCCTACGAGCAGTACTTC
TRBJ2-1,TRBV11-2,TRBD1,.,CASRRQGDSSYNEQFF,TGTGCCAGCAGAAGACAGGGGGACAGCTCCTACAATGAGCAGTTCTTC
TRBJ2-7,TRBV11-2,.,once,CASSGSSDEQYF,TGTGCCAGCAGCGGCTCTAGTGACGAGCAGTACTTC